The 21 T cell receptor beta chains listed next were all sequenced from one sample in a study of T cell responses to AZD1222 COVID-19 vaccine. The repertoire was sequenced with immunoSEQ multiplex PCR; TCRdb's copy has only in-frame clones and lacks some. The repertoire includes roughly 100,000 clones, about 81% of them detected once, and less than 6% sits in the top ten. Sample: peripheral blood, taken on day 0 of AZD1222 vaccination. These receptors came from an adult in good health.

The chain employs TRBV18 and TRBJ2-3; no firm D call. The CDR3 is made up of 11 amino acids. Germline CDR1 is KGHSH and CDR2 is LQKENI. V lost 6 bases, J lost 2 bases, and 3 bases lay in between. Here the CDR3 DNA reads TGTGCCAGCTCCAACACAGATACGCAGTATTTT. Its protein product is CASSNTDTQYF.

V usage is TRBV7-3 and J usage is TRBJ2-1, with 9 bases matching TRBD1. Germline CDR1 SGHTA, CDR2 FQGTGA. The CDR3 has 15 amino acids. The V gene end was trimmed by 1 base and the J gene end by 6 bases; junction bases not matched to a gene: 4. Here the CDR3 reads CASSLSTGGFNEQFF. The CDR3 DNA follows: TGTGCCAGCAGCTTAAGCACAGGGGGCTTCAATGAGCAGTTCTTC.

The chain combines TRBV5-4 with TRBJ2-6; D is undetermined. The CDR3 totals 17 residues. The germline V and J ends were trimmed by 2 bases and 0 bases, with 12 bases remaining between them. Germline CDR1 is SGHNT and CDR2 is YYREEE (reference sequence). The CDR3 spells CASSLGRPSSGANVLTF. The CDR3 DNA reads TGTGCCAGCAGCTTAGGCAGGCCCTCCTCTGGGGCCAACGTCCTGACTTTC. Using reference TRBV5-4 and TRBJ2-6 for the parts outside the CDR3, the full variable domain is ETGVTQSPTHLIKTRGQQVTLRCSSQSGHNTVSWYQQALGQGPQFIFQYYREEENGRGNFPPRFSGLQFPNYSSELNVNALELDDSALYLCASSLGRPSSGANVLTFGAGSRLTVL.

The chain joins TRBV6-5 to TRBJ2-3; maybe TRBD2 (7 bases). This CDR3 contains 14 residues. Per the germline V gene, CDR1 is MNHEY and CDR2 is SVGAGI. Trimming shortened V by 8 bases and J by 5 bases, and 17 bases separated the two germline ends. The DNA of the CDR3 is TGTGCCAGCCTCCGGGGGGCCCAAGGAGATACGCAGTATTTT. Protein product: CASLRGAQGDTQYF.

This chain connects TRBV28 to TRBJ1-5; 8 bases are shared with TRBD1. CDR3 length: 15 amino acids. Germline lookup yields CDR1 MDHEN and CDR2 SYDVKM. Trimming removed 7 bases from V and 1 base from J; junction bases left unmatched: 6. In DNA, the CDR3 is TGTGCCAGCACTATGACAGGGGCGAGCAATCAGCCCCAGCATTTT. This gives the protein CASTMTGASNQPQHF.

The chain employs TRBV12-3 or TRBV12-4 and TRBJ2-1, with D possibly being TRBD2 (5 bases). V was cut by 3 bases and J by 9 bases, with 9 bases left in between. This CDR3 has 12 amino acids. CDR3 in DNA: TGTGCCAGCAGTTTTTCCCGGGGTGAGCAGTTCTTC. Its translation: CASSFSRGEQFF.

V gene TRBV7-9 combines with J gene TRBJ1-5; 9 bases map to TRBD1. The V segment lost 5 bases and the J segment 7 bases; nucleotides outside the gene matches: 3. The CDR3 loop spans 13 amino acids. Germline CDR1 SEHNR, CDR2 FQNEAQ (reference sequence). The CDR3 nucleotides are TGTGCCAGCAGCAAGACAGGGGGGCAGCCCCAGCATTTT. Translation gives CASSKTGGQPQHF.

V and J are TRBV5-4 and TRBJ2-5; either TRBD1 or TRBD2 may fit D (5 bases each). The germline CDR1 and CDR2 sequences are SGHNT and YYREEE (reference sequence). Trimming stripped 0 bases from V and 5 bases from J, with 14 bases between. The CDR3 has 15 amino acids. The CDR3 protein is CASSLGSRGRETQYF. The CDR3 DNA sequence: TGTGCCAGCAGCTTGGGCAGTCGGGGCCGGGAGACCCAGTACTTC.

The V and J genes are TRBV24-1 and TRBJ2-3; no clear D gene. V was clipped by 4 bases and J by 3 bases, with 10 bases between them. This CDR3 has 14 amino acids. From germline, CDR1 is KGHDR and CDR2 SFDVKD. CDR3 sequence reads: CATSDSPFTDTQYF. The CDR3 nucleotides read TGTGCCACCAGTGACAGTCCCTTTACAGATACGCAGTATTTT.

The chain recombines TRBV19 with TRBJ1-2; weak D call: TRBD1 (5 bases). Germline CDR1 and CDR2: LNHDA and SQIVND (reference sequence). The V gene lost 3 bases and the J gene lost 4 bases, with 9 bases spanning the gap. CDR3 length equals 13 residues. CDR3 in amino acids: CASSMGGTYGYTF. The CDR3 nucleotides read TGTGCCAGTAGTATGGGGGGAACCTATGGCTACACCTTC. Complete variable domain (other parts from reference TRBV19 and TRBJ1-2): DGGITQSPKYLFRKEGQNVTLSCEQNLNHDAMYWYRQDPGQGLRLIYYSQIVNDFQKGDIAEGYSVSREKKESFPLTVTSAQKNPTAFYLCASSMGGTYGYTFGSGTRLTVV.

This chain connects TRBV10-3 to TRBJ1-5; TRBD1 agrees at 7 bases. The CDR3 loop spans 18 amino acids. Germline V gives CDR1 ENHRY, CDR2 SYGVKD. Germline trimming cut 2 bases from V and 5 bases from J; bases unmatched to any gene: 15. CDR3: CAISEGPGGSDFDQPQHF. For the CDR3, the DNA is TGTGCCATCAGTGAGGGGCCAGGGGGTTCGGATTTCGATCAGCCCCAGCATTTT.

The chain combines TRBV7-2 with TRBJ1-5; 12 bases match TRBD1. Looked up from germline, CDR1 is SGHTA and CDR2 is FQGNSA. There are 18 residues in the CDR3. Unmatched junction bases numbered 9, after V lost 6 bases and J lost 0 bases. The CDR3 is CASSSRDRGRFSNQPQHF. CDR3 coding DNA: TGTGCCAGCAGTTCCCGGGACAGGGGGCGGTTTAGCAATCAGCCCCAGCATTTT.

V is TRBV28 and J is TRBJ2-7; TRBD2 aligns across 7 bases. Germline CDR1 is MDHEN and CDR2 is SYDVKM. Trimming at V came to 5 bases and at J to 5 bases, leaving 12 bases not matched to a gene. The CDR3 consists of 15 residues. For the CDR3, the DNA is TGTGCCAGCAGTGTGTTAGCGGGCAATGTAAACGAGCAGTACTTC. The encoded protein is CASSVLAGNVNEQYF. Drawing the rest from reference TRBV28 and TRBJ2-7, the complete variable domain is DVKVTQSSRYLVKRTGEKVFLECVQDMDHENMFWYRQDPGLGLRLIYFSYDVKMKEKGDIPEGYSVSREKKERFSLILESASTNQTSMYLCASSVLAGNVNEQYFGPGTRLTVT.

This clone was seen only a few times. The rearrangement links TRBV30 to TRBJ2-5, with D uncertain. CDR1 is GTSNPN, CDR2 SVGIG, per germline (reference sequence). Deletions cut 0 bases from V and 3 bases from J, with 8 bases between. The CDR3 is made up of 13 amino acids. The CDR3 DNA is TGTGCCTGGAGTGTAGAGCTGGAAGAGACCCAGTACTTC. Its protein is CAWSVELEETQYF.

The rearrangement joins TRBV15 to TRBJ1-2; tentatively, D is TRBD1 (5 bases). The CDR3 is 17 residues long. CDR1 is LNHNV, CDR2 YYDKDF, per germline (reference sequence). The germline V and J ends were trimmed by 3 bases and 7 bases, with 24 bases remaining between them. The CDR3 region has the DNA TGTGCCACCAGCAGCCTAGAGGTCGGAGGGGATAGGGTTGGCTACACCTTC. Its protein product is CATSSLEVGGDRVGYTF.

The J gene is TRBJ2-3, the V gene TRBV5-1, with D perhaps matching TRBD1 or TRBD2 (5 bases each). Looked up from germline, CDR1 is SGHRS and CDR2 is YFSETQ. CDR3 length equals 18 residues. V was pared by 0 bases and J by 0 bases, with 17 bases between. The CDR3 DNA reads as TGCGCCAGCAGCTTGGCCCCACCTACTAGGGGAAGCACAGATACGCAGTATTTT. Protein product: CASSLAPPTRGSTDTQYF. Full variable domain (remainder filled in from reference TRBV5-1 and TRBJ2-3): KAGVTQTPRYLIKTRGQQVTLSCSPISGHRSVSWYQQTPGQGLQFLFEYFSETQRNKGNFPGRFSGRQFSNSRSEMNVSTLELGDSALYLCASSLAPPTRGSTDTQYFGPGTRLTVL.

This chain joins TRBV3-1 (or the pseudogene TRBV3-2) and TRBJ1-2, with TRBD1 matching 7 bases. Germline CDR1 LGHDT, CDR2 YNNKEL (reference sequence). The V and J ends lost 2 bases and 5 bases, in that order; junction bases with no gene match: 8. The CDR3 has 15 residues. The CDR3 DNA reads TGTGCCAGCAGCCAACGGGCAGGGGGATCATATGGCTACACCTTC. Translating it yields CASSQRAGGSYGYTF.

At least ten counts were recorded for this clone. J is TRBJ1-3 and V is TRBV19; D uncertain. Deletions cut 4 bases from V and 2 bases from J, with 18 bases between. The length of the CDR3 is 17 residues. Germline lookup yields CDR1 LNHDA and CDR2 SQIVND (reference sequence). The CDR3 DNA reads TGTGCCAGTAGTACTGGCTGGCGGGGAAGTACTGGAAACACCATATATTTT. It specifies CASSTGWRGSTGNTIYF.

The chain is built from TRBV5-1 and TRBJ1-2; 10 bases map to TRBD1. The CDR3 has 14 residues. In germline, CDR1 is SGHRS, CDR2 YFSETQ. V was clipped by 1 base and J by 7 bases; unmatched bases: 4. The CDR3 sequence: CASSLSGQGVGYTF. The CDR3 coding sequence is TGCGCCAGCAGCTTGAGTGGACAGGGGGTTGGCTACACCTTC.

The V gene is TRBV28, the J gene TRBJ1-1; D call uncertain. CDR3 length: 13 residues. CDR1 is MDHEN and CDR2 is SYDVKM in the germline V gene. The germline V and J ends were trimmed by 7 bases and 1 base, with 10 bases remaining between them. CDR3 bases: TGTGCCAGCACTATTGGGAGGAACACTGAAGCTTTCTTT. It codes for CASTIGRNTEAFF.

Only a few counts were recorded for this clone. The V and J genes are TRBV21-1 and TRBJ1-4; the table names TRBD1, a call not compared with the DNA. TRBV21-1 is tagged as a pseudogene. The CDR3 has 16 amino acids. In DNA, the CDR3 is TGTGCCAGCAGCGCCAAACTACAGGGCCCCGGAGAAAAACTGTTTTTT. Protein sequence: CASSAKLQGPGEKLFF.